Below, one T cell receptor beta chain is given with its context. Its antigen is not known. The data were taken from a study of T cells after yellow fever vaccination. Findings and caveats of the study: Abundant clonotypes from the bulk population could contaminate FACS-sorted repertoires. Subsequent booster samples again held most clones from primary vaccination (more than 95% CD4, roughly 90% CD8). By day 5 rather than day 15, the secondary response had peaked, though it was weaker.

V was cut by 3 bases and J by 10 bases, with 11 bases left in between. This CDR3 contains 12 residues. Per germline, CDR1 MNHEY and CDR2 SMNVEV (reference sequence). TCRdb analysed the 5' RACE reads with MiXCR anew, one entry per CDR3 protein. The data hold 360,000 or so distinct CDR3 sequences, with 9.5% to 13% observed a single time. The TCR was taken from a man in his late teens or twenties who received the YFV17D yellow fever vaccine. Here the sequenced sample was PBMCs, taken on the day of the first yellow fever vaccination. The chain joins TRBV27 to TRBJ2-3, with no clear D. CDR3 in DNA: TGTGCCAGCAGTTTCCGGCGTGGGGCGCAGTATTTT. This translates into CASSFRRGAQYF.